The present TCR beta chain was sequenced within a study of blood T cell repertoires in COVID-19 (dated by TCRdb to the early 2020s). Regarding the complete study: Samples from collaborators originated in the United States, Italy and Spain and spanned both the acute and convalescent phases of COVID-19. The prospective study material was composed of cDNA or gDNA derived from T cells, B-cell-depleted T cells, or PBMCs. Where available, HLA class I and class II types were obtained from metadata supplied by the sample provider rather than from assay-based typing. The samples were drawn from two sources: the first 160 participants of the ongoing ImmuneRACE study, and 1,000 to 1,500 subjects contributed by 6 global collaborators. The sample metadata nearly always contained a de-identified subject ID, COVID-19 status, age in years and sex. Subjects who had been exposed to COVID-19, were actively infected with it, or had recovered from it provided the deeply sampled blood TCRbeta repertoires that made up the dataset. A freely available public database, intended as a resource for researchers studying the immune response to SARS-CoV-2, is where the repertoires were released. The paper's findings and limits, for the study overall: How much clinical and demographic metadata was included differed by source and by participant, and the metadata was provided uncurated.

The CDR3 sequence holds 16 residues, the cysteine and phenylalanine included. Of the read, only the CDR3 DNA is kept; its 48 bases are in frame from base 1. Relative to germline, V is missing 5 bases and J is missing 3 bases, with 10 bases of the junction outside any gene match. Looking up the germline V gene yields CDR1 SGHRS and CDR2 YFSETQ. The immunoSEQ Assay, a bias-controlled multiplex PCR, was used to amplify TCRbeta CDR3 regions from genomic DNA. Processing in the source paper ran as follows. The number of nucleated cells in each sample was estimated by amplification of reference gene primers within the assay. Sequence reads were collapsed and filtered to measure the absolute abundance of every unique TCRbeta CDR3 rearrangement. For each sample, productive Simpson clonality was calculated as the square root of Simpson's diversity index across productive rearrangements. TCRdb limited this immuneACCESS table to in-frame rearrangements with V and J called. A share of clones is missing; checked studies link under half to unresolved V genes, and the rest is unexplained. V and J calls and clone size are copied from that table; D and trimming were computed from the DNA. The sample table holds some 160,000 clones, of which about 85% were seen once. Under 15% of the sample belongs to the ten largest clones.

With regard to this clone: Its antigen specificity is not known. No quality values exist for individual bases; no much larger clone is one base distant.

A second Seattle source provided samples from volunteer blood donors who had recovered from COVID-19. Collaborating institutions collected whole blood in K2EDTA tubes following their own protocols. For TCRbeta analysis, collaborator samples were shipped as frozen whole blood, as isolated PBMCs, or as DNA extracted from either sample type. The sequence is built from TRBV5-1 and TRBJ1-4; the junction holds 7 bases that match TRBD1. The clonotype comes from a man in his 70s who had recovered from COVID-19. The material sequenced was peripheral blood. The CDR3 here reads CASSRRTGGSNEKLFF. The DNA sequence is given as TGCGCCAGCAGTCGTCGGACAGGCGGGTCTAATGAAAAACTGTTTTTT. Reference TRBV5-1 and TRBJ1-4 genes cover what lies past the CDR3, so the full variable domain is KAGVTQTPRYLIKTRGQQVTLSCSPISGHRSVSWYQQTPGQGLQFLFEYFSETQRNKGNFPGRFSGRQFSNSRSEMNVSTLELGDSALYLCASSRRTGGSNEKLFFGSGTQLSVL.